This T cell receptor (beta chain) stems from a study of T cells expressing NK-cell markers. TCRdb reprocessed the 5' RACE reads, with one entry per CDR3 protein and no DNA. Recorded for this sample: some 440,000 distinct CDR3 sequences. The CDR3 is made up of 13 amino acids. Germline assignment: CDR1 DFQATT and CDR2 SNEGSKA (reference sequence). The TCR was taken from a woman between 45 and 65 years old in good health. The sequenced material came from blood T cells: a sorted CD56 or NKG2C T cell subset, CD4+ or CD8+ T cells, or bulk PBMC T cells (not recorded which). The V and J genes are TRBV20-1 and TRBJ1-2; the TRBD1 assignment by TCRdb is unverifiable without DNA. This chain's CDR3 is CSALPGSGYGYTF.